This TCR beta chain originates from a study of blood T cell repertoires in COVID-19. Study-level background: Donors in the United States, Italy and Spain gave samples during acute or convalescent COVID-19. From T cells, B-cell-depleted T cells, or PBMCs came the material, which was cDNA or gDNA.

The CDR3 has 14 residues. In germline, CDR1 is SGHAT, CDR2 FQNNGV. The V segment lost 5 bases and the J segment 2 bases; nucleotides outside the gene matches: 2. As handled by the study authors: It was from reference gene primer amplification that nucleated cell counts were estimated. Sequencing was performed with immunoSEQ multiplex PCR; in TCRdb, only in-frame clones are kept and a portion is missing. D and trimming were read from the DNA, whereas the V and J calls and clone size are those reported in that table. The data show about 170,000 clones, roughly 86% seen once. Source material: peripheral blood. The chain employs TRBV11-2 and TRBJ2-1; 8 bases line up with TRBD2. The origin of this receptor is a woman of 80 years or more in a cohort sampled during active or convalescent COVID-19. The CDR3, as DNA: TGTGCCAGCAGCCATAGCGGGACCTACAATGAGCAGTTCTTC. This gives the protein CASSHSGTYNEQFF. Based on the CDR3 plus reference TRBV11-2 and TRBJ2-1, the full variable domain is EAGVAQSPRYKIIEKRQSVAFWCNPISGHATLYWYQQILGQGPKLLIQFQNNGVVDDSQLPKDRFSAERLKGVDSTLKIQPAKLEDSAVYLCASSHSGTYNEQFFGPGTRLTVL.